What follows are 15 T cell receptor beta chains derived from one specimen sequenced in a study of early T cells in non-severe SARS-CoV-2 infection. TCRdb independently ran MiXCR on the 5' RACE reads; one entry per CDR3 protein. In the table there are some 49,000 distinct CDR3 sequences, about an eighth of which are singletons. The sequenced sample was whole blood. Source of these receptors: an adult who was a healthcare worker with PCR-confirmed SARS-CoV-2 infection or an uninfected control (not recorded which).

This clonotype was counted at least ten times. The V and J genes are TRBV9 and TRBJ1-2; D is unclear. The CDR3 runs to 13 residues. Germline lookup yields CDR1 SGDLS and CDR2 YYNGEE. V was cut by 4 bases and J by 2 bases, with 9 bases left in between. The CDR3 region is CASSPELNYGYTF. The CDR3 DNA sequence: TGTGCCAGCAGCCCCGAACTAAACTATGGCTACACCTTC.

This clonotype has a handful of counts. Here the CDR3 reads CATSRDTDAPWDTEAFF. The CDR3 DNA is TGTGCCACCAGCAGAGATACAGATGCCCCATGGGACACTGAAGCTTTCTTT. The rearrangement joins TRBV15 to TRBJ1-1; D is ambiguous. Germline CDR1 is LNHNV and CDR2 is YYDKDF (reference sequence). The ends were cut back, 0 bases at V and 3 bases at J, with 17 bases in the middle. The CDR3 contains 17 residues.

V gene TRBV13 combines with J gene TRBJ1-5; a possible D gene is TRBD1 (5 bases). Trimming left V 1 base short and J 6 bases short, with 7 bases between. The CDR3 spans 13 residues. Germline assignment: CDR1 PRHDT and CDR2 FYEKMQ (reference sequence). This CDR3 is CASSLVGVQPQHF. The CDR3 DNA follows: TGTGCCAGCAGCTTAGTAGGGGTTCAGCCCCAGCATTTT. The complete variable domain, with remaining parts taken from reference TRBV13 and TRBJ1-5, reads AAGVIQSPRHLIKEKRETATLKCYPIPRHDTVYWYQQGPGQDPQFLISFYEKMQSDKGSIPDRFSAQQFSDYHSELNMSSLELGDSALYFCASSLVGVQPQHFGDGTRLSIL.

V and J are TRBV15 and TRBJ1-2, with TRBD1 as a possible D gene (5 bases). Trimming stripped 1 base from V and 2 bases from J, with 8 bases between. Germline CDR1 and CDR2: LNHNV and YYDKDF (reference sequence). CDR3 length: 14 amino acids. CDR3 in amino acids: CATSRVDRNYGYTF. The DNA of the CDR3 is TGTGCCACCAGCAGAGTCGACAGAAACTATGGCTACACCTTC.

This chain links TRBV28 with TRBJ2-3; D is possibly TRBD1 or TRBD2 (5 bases each). The CDR3 contains 16 residues. Looked up from germline, CDR1 is MDHEN and CDR2 is SYDVKM. The V gene lost 5 bases and the J gene lost 1 base, with 16 bases spanning the gap. CDR3 nucleotide sequence: TGTGCCAGCAGTCCGCAGGGACCCGAGGGCACAGATACGCAGTATTTT. Protein product: CASSPQGPEGTDTQYF.

V usage is TRBV29-1 and J usage is TRBJ2-4; a possible D gene is TRBD1 (6 bases). CDR3 size: 11 residues. CDR1 SQVTM and CDR2 ANQGSEA come from the germline V gene. The ends were cut back, 7 bases at V and 6 bases at J, with 10 bases in the middle. CDR3 bases: TGCAGCGGGGACATCTTAAACATTCAGTACTTC. This gives the protein CSGDILNIQYF.

This clonotype was observed once. J is TRBJ1-1 and V is TRBV29-1; D ambiguous. Per germline, CDR1 SQVTM and CDR2 ANQGSEA. Trimming took 1 base from V and 6 from J, leaving 9 bases between them. The CDR3 length is 12 residues. The CDR3 spells CSVEAREAEAFF. The CDR3, as DNA: TGCAGCGTTGAAGCCCGAGAGGCTGAAGCTTTCTTT.

This clonotype has at least ten counts. Germline is not matched at one junction end, which may reflect a read error. The genes are TRBV7-9 and TRBJ2-3; D not certain. The CDR3 contains 13 residues. Per germline, CDR1 SEHNR and CDR2 FQNEAQ (reference sequence). The CDR3 DNA is TGTGCCAGCAGCCCCCCGAGCAGAGATACGCAGTATTTT. Translation gives CASSPPSRDTQYF.

V gene TRBV29-1 combines with J gene TRBJ2-1; tentative D call: TRBD1 (6 bases). Germline lookup yields CDR1 SQVTM and CDR2 ANQGSEA. V lost 3 bases and J lost 4, with 10 bases in between. The CDR3 runs 13 residues. The CDR3 region has the DNA TGCAGCGTTGAGACAGGCTTTTACAATGAGCAGTTCTTC. Its protein product is CSVETGFYNEQFF.

Concerning this clonotype itself: Since a much larger clone is just one base distant, this may be a read error. The gene calls are TRBV7-6 and TRBJ2-7; 8 bases map to TRBD1. The CDR3 consists of 15 residues. Looked up from germline, CDR1 is SGHVS and CDR2 is FNYEAQ. CDR3 sequence (DNA): TGTGTCAGCAGCTCCTTAGAACAGGGGGCCTACGAGCAGTACTTC. This codes for CVSSSLEQGAYEQYF.

This clonotype has a count of ten or more. The chain has TRBV27 and TRBJ1-2, with TRBD1 identical over 8 bases. CDR1 is MNHEY and CDR2 is SMNVEV in the germline V gene (reference sequence). The CDR3 runs to 14 residues. J lost 8 bases, V lost 4 bases, and 9 bases had no gene match. CDR3 sequence: CASSYSGGAEGYTF. CDR3 in DNA: TGTGCCAGCAGTTACTCAGGGGGCGCTGAGGGCTACACCTTC.

This clonotype is medium-sized by share. The J gene is TRBJ1-5, the V gene TRBV29-1; D remains ambiguous. The CDR3 has 12 amino acids. Germline loops: CDR1 SQVTM, CDR2 ANQGSEA. Trimming pared 2 bases from V and 0 bases from J, leaving 2 bases between. The CDR3 nucleotides read TGCAGCGTTGAACATAGCAATCAGCCCCAGCATTTT. It is translated as CSVEHSNQPQHF.

This chain joins TRBV5-5 and TRBJ2-5, with TRBD2 matching over 10 bases. CDR3 length: 15 amino acids. V shed 3 bases, J shed 7 bases, and the junction held 9 bases outside the gene matches. Germline CDR1 reads SGHKS; CDR2 reads YYEKEE (reference sequence). The DNA of the CDR3 is TGTGCCAGCAGCTGGGTGGCTAGCGGGGGCGGGACCCAGTACTTC. Translated: CASSWVASGGGTQYF.

J is TRBJ2-7 and V is TRBV28; TRBD1 agrees at 11 bases. CDR1 MDHEN and CDR2 SYDVKM come from the germline V gene. V shed 6 bases and J 5 bases; nucleotides not matched to a gene: 9. This CDR3 is built from 15 residues. For the CDR3, the DNA is TGTGCCAGCAGCTCCGGTGGACAGGGGGCTGACGAGCAGTACTTC. The encoded protein is CASSSGGQGADEQYF.

This clonotype showed up many times. The chain recombines TRBV5-5 with TRBJ1-1, with 7 positions matching TRBD1. CDR1 SGHKS and CDR2 YYEKEE come from the germline V gene (reference sequence). This CDR3 has 15 amino acids. V was pared by 1 base and J by 5 bases, with 8 bases of the junction left unmatched. The DNA of the CDR3 is TGTGCCAGCAGCTTGAACAGGGGCGCGGGGACTGAAGCTTTCTTT. Residues: CASSLNRGAGTEAFF.